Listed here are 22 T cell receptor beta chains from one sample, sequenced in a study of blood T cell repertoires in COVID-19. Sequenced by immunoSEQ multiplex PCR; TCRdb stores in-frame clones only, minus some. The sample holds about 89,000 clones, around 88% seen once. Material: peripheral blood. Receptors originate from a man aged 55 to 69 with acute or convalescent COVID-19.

CDR3 coding DNA: TGCGCCAGCAGCTTAGGGGTAGTGGGCTCTGGAAACACCATATATTTT. Translating gives CASSLGVVGSGNTIYF. The chain is built from TRBV5-1 and TRBJ1-3; a weak D match, TRBD1 (5 bases). Germline assignment: CDR1 SGHRS and CDR2 YFSETQ. The V end was cut by 2 bases, the J end by 0 bases, with 12 bases between. The CDR3 sequence is 16 residues long.

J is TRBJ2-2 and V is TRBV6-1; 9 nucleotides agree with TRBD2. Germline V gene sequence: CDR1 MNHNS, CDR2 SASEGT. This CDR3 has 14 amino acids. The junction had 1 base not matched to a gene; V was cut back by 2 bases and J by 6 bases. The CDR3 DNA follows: TGTGCCAGCAGTGAACTAGCGGGACCCGGGGAGCTGTTTTTT. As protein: CASSELAGPGELFF.

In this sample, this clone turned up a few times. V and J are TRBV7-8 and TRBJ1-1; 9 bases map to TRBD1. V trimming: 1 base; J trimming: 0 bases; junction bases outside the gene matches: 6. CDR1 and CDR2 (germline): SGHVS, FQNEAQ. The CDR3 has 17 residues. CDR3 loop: CASSLGRTGVMNTEAFF. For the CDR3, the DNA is TGTGCCAGCAGCTTAGGCCGGACAGGGGTCATGAACACTGAAGCTTTCTTT.

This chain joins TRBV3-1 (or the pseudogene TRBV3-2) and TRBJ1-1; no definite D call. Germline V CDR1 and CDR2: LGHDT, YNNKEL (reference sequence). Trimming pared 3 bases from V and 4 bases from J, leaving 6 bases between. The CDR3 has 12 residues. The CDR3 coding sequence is TGTGCCAGCAGCCAGGGGAGCACTGAAGCTTTCTTT. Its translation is CASSQGSTEAFF.

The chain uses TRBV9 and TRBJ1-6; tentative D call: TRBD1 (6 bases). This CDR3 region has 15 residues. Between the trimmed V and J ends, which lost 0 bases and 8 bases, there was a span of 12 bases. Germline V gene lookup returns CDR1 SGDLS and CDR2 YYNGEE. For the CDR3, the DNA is TGTGCCAGCAGCGTAGGCCCCCGGACAGATTCACCCCTCCACTTT. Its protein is CASSVGPRTDSPLHF.

CDR3 DNA: TGTGCCAGTAGTGATAGCGGGGGGACCTACAATGAGCAGTTCTTC. Its translation is CASSDSGGTYNEQFF. The chain carries TRBV19 and TRBJ2-1, with 10 bases fitting TRBD2. This CDR3 comprises 15 residues. Germline trimming cut 5 bases from V and 2 bases from J; bases unmatched to any gene: 3. The germline V gene encodes CDR1 LNHDA and CDR2 SQIVND (reference sequence).

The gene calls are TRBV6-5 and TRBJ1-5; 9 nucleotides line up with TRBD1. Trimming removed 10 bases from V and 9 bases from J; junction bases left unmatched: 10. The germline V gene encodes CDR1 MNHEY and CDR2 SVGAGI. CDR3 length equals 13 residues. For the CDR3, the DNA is TGTGCCATCCGCCGGGACAGGGACGGGCCCCAGCATTTT. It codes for CAIRRDRDGPQHF.

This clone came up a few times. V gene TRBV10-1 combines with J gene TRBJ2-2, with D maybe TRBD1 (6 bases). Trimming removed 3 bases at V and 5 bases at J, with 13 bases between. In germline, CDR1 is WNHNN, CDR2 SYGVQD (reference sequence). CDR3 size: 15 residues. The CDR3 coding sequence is TGCGCCAGCAGTGACAGATCCCAGGGGACCGGGGAGCTGTTTTTT. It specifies CASSDRSQGTGELFF.

The CDR3 spells CASRGQAVNEQYF. CDR3 DNA sequence: TGTGCCAGCCGAGGACAGGCGGTAAACGAGCAGTACTTC. V usage is TRBV6-5 and J usage is TRBJ2-7; 7 nucleotides agree with TRBD1. The CDR3 contains 13 residues. Trimming at V came to 8 bases and at J to 5 bases, leaving 9 bases not matched to a gene. The germline V gene encodes CDR1 MNHEY and CDR2 SVGAGI.

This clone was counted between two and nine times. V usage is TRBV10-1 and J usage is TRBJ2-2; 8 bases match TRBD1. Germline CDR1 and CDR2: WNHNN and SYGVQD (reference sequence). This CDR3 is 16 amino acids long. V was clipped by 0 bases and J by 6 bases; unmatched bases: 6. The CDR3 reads CASSESRTGFSGELFF. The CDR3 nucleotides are TGCGCCAGCAGTGAGTCGAGGACAGGGTTTTCCGGGGAGCTGTTTTTT.

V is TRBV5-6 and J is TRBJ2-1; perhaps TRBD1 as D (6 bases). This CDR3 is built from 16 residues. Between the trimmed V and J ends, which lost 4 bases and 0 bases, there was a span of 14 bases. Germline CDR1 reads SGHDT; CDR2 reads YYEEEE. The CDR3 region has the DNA TGTGCCAGCAGCCTACTCGGACAGAGCTCCTACAATGAGCAGTTCTTC. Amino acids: CASSLLGQSSYNEQFF.

The CDR3 loop is CASSYELLGQPLKQYF. In nucleotides, the CDR3 is TGTGCCAGCAGTTACGAACTCCTCGGACAGCCCCTAAAGCAGTACTTC. The chain joins TRBV6-5 to TRBJ2-7; a weak D match, TRBD1 (6 bases). Germline V gene lookup returns CDR1 MNHEY and CDR2 SVGAGI. The CDR3 runs to 16 residues. Trimming left V 2 bases short and J 8 bases short, with 22 bases between.

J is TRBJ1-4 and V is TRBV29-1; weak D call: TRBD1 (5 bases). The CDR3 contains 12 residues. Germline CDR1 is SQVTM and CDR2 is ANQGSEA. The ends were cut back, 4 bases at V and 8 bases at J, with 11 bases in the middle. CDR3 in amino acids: CSVGQNREKLFF. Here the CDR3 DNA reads TGCAGCGTTGGACAGAACAGGGAAAAACTGTTTTTT.

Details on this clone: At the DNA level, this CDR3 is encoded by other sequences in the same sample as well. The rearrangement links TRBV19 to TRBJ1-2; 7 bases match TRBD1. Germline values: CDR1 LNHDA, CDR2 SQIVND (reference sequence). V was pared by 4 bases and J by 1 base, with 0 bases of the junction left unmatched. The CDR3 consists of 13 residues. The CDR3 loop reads CASSRDSNYGYTF. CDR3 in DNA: TGTGCCAGTAGTAGGGACAGTAACTATGGCTACACCTTC.

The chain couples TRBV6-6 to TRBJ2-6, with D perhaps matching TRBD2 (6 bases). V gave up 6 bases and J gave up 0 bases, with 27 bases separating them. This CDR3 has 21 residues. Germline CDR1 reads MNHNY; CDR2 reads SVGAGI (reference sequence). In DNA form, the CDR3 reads TGTGCCAGCAGCTCCCCCTCCCGCAGGGAGGCACAACCCTCTGGGGCCAACGTCCTGACTTTC. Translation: CASSSPSRREAQPSGANVLTF.

For the CDR3, the DNA is TGCAGTGCTAGTCTAGCGGGGGTTTCGGGAGGGTACTTC. As protein: CSASLAGVSGGYF. The V call is TRBV20-1, the J call TRBJ2-7, with 10 bases identical to TRBD2. The germline V gene has CDR1 DFQATT and CDR2 SNEGSKA (reference sequence). This CDR3 is 13 amino acids long. Germline trimming cut 3 bases from V and 12 bases from J; bases unmatched to any gene: 11.

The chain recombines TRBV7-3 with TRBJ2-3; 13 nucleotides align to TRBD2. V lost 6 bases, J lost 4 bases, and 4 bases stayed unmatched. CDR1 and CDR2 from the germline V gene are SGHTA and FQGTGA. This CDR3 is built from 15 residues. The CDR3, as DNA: TGTGCCAGCAGTAAAGGACTAGCGGGAGCAGATACGCAGTATTTT. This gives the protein CASSKGLAGADTQYF.

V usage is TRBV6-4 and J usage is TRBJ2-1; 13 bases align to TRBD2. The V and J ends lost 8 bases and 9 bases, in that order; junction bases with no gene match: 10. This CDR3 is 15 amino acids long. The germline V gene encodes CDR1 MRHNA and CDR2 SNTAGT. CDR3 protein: CASPRPGLAGTEQFF. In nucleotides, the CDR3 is TGTGCCAGCCCTCGACCGGGACTAGCGGGGACTGAGCAGTTCTTC.

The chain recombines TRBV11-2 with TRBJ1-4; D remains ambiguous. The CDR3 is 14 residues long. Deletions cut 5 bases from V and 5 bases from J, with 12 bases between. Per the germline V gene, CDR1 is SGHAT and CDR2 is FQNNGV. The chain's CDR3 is CASSPREGNEKLFF. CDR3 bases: TGTGCCAGCAGCCCACGGGAGGGAAATGAAAAACTGTTTTTT.

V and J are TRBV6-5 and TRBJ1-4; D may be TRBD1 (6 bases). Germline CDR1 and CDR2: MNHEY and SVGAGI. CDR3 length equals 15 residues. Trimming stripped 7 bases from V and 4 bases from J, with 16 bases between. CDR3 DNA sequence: TGTGCCAGCAAAAGGCCGGGGGGCATTAATGAAAAACTGTTTTTT. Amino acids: CASKRPGGINEKLFF.

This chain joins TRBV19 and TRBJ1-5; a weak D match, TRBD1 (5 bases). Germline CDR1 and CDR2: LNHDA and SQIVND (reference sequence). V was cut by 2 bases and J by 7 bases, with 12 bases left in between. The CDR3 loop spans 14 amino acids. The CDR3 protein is CASSILGQRQPQHF. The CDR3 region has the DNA TGTGCCAGTAGTATATTGGGGCAACGGCAGCCCCAGCATTTT.

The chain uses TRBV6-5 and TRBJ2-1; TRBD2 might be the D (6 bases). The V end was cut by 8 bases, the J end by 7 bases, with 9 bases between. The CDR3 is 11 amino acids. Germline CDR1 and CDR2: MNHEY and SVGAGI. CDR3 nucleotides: TGTGCCAGCGCTCGGGGGAATGAGCAGTTCTTC. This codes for CASARGNEQFF.